The next 24 T cell receptor beta chains were all read from a single sample in a study of CD4+ T cells in melanoma. Some clones are missing from TCRdb's copy, which holds only in-frame ones; the method was immunoSEQ multiplex PCR. The table lists over 6,500 clones, roughly 70% of them singletons. Sequenced input: cells from a culture (not recorded whether cultured in vitro). The receptors stem from a human donor with melanoma.

This sequence joins TRBV7-9 and TRBJ1-1; D is ambiguous. Germline V gene lookup returns CDR1 SEHNR and CDR2 FQNEAQ (reference sequence). Trimming shortened V by 11 bases and J by 8 bases, and 12 bases separated the two germline ends. CDR3 size: 10 residues. The CDR3: CAGGGQEAFF. CDR3 sequence (DNA): TGTGCCGGAGGTGGGCAGGAAGCTTTCTTT.

This clone was seen more than once but under ten times. The chain recombines TRBV6-5 with TRBJ2-7, with D tentatively TRBD1 (5 bases). The V and J ends lost 6 bases and 5 bases respectively, with 14 bases between them. The CDR3 has 13 residues. Germline V CDR1 and CDR2: MNHEY, SVGAGI. CDR3 sequence: CASRETDLNEQYF. The CDR3 DNA reads as TGTGCCAGCAGAGAGACAGATCTTAACGAGCAGTACTTC.

This clone turned up a few times. The chain recombines TRBV16 with TRBJ2-1; tentatively, D is TRBD1 or TRBD2 (5 bases each). Trimming shortened V by 7 bases and J by 5 bases, and 15 bases separated the two germline ends. CDR3 length: 14 residues. Looked up from germline, CDR1 is KGHSY and CDR2 is FQNENV. CDR3 coding DNA: TGTGCCAGCACCCCGGGACCCGGGCACAATGAGCAGTTCTTC. Residues: CASTPGPGHNEQFF.

The rearrangement uses TRBV12-3 or TRBV12-4 and TRBJ1-2, with 8 bases identical to TRBD1. V lost 5 bases to trimming and J lost 3 bases; unmatched junction nucleotides: 2. The CDR3 extends over 13 amino acids. Here the CDR3 reads CASSTGQDYGYTF. The CDR3 nucleotides are TGTGCCAGCAGTACGGGACAGGACTATGGCTACACCTTC.

This rearrangement joins TRBV20-1 to TRBJ2-7, with 11 nucleotides matching TRBD2. V gave up 3 bases and J gave up 3 bases; unmatched junction bases: 4. Per germline, CDR1 DFQATT and CDR2 SNEGSKA (reference sequence). CDR3 length: 14 amino acids. The DNA for the CDR3 is TGCAGTGCTAGTCCGGGACTAGCGGACTACGAGCAGTACTTC. It codes for CSASPGLADYEQYF.

This rearrangement joins TRBV6-1 to TRBJ2-6; 7 bases are shared with TRBD1. Germline CDR1 and CDR2: MNHNS and SASEGT. The CDR3 totals 17 residues. Germline trimming cut 3 bases from V and 4 bases from J; bases unmatched to any gene: 9. Written as DNA, the CDR3 is TGTGCCAGCAGTGAGACAGGGTTTGTTGGGGGGGCCAACGTCCTGACTTTC. Protein: CASSETGFVGGANVLTF.

V gene TRBV10-3 combines with J gene TRBJ2-2; D may be TRBD1 (5 bases). The CDR3 is made up of 11 amino acids. CDR1 and CDR2 (germline): ENHRY, SYGVKD. V was shortened by 8 bases and J by 7 bases, with 8 bases between the two germline ends. The CDR3 DNA sequence: TGTGCCATCGATAGGGGCGGGGAGCTGTTTTTT. Translating it yields CAIDRGGELFF.

This rearrangement joins TRBV6-8 to TRBJ2-3, with D possibly TRBD2 on 5 matching bases. This CDR3 comprises 21 residues. V lost 1 base and J lost 1, with 27 bases in between. The germline gives CDR1 MNHGY, CDR2 SAAAGT. The DNA of the CDR3 is TGTGCCAGCAGTTACTTAGCGCCTGACCTGTTTACCGACGGCGGCACAGATACGCAGTATTTT. Translating gives CASSYLAPDLFTDGGTDTQYF.

This chain connects TRBV28 to TRBJ2-7; D gene ambiguous. V lost 2 bases and J 3 bases, leaving 8 bases between the germline ends. In germline, CDR1 is MDHEN, CDR2 SYDVKM. The CDR3 is made up of 13 amino acids. The CDR3 region is CASSLGGDYEQYF. The CDR3, as DNA: TGTGCCAGCAGTTTAGGCGGAGACTACGAGCAGTACTTC.

The rearrangement links TRBV28 to TRBJ2-7; TRBD1 aligns across 7 bases. Germline values: CDR1 MDHEN, CDR2 SYDVKM. The V segment lost 3 bases and the J segment 5 bases; nucleotides outside the gene matches: 13. The length of the CDR3 is 16 residues. The CDR3 DNA follows: TGTGCCAGCAGTTTCTTAGAGGGGGCGTTCTACCACGAGCAGTACTTC. This sequence encodes CASSFLEGAFYHEQYF. The full variable domain, completed using reference TRBV28 and TRBJ2-7, is DVKVTQSSRYLVKRTGEKVFLECVQDMDHENMFWYRQDPGLGLRLIYFSYDVKMKEKGDIPEGYSVSREKKERFSLILESASTNQTSMYLCASSFLEGAFYHEQYFGPGTRLTVT.

The chain combines TRBV11-2 with TRBJ1-1; D is uncertain. Between the trimmed V and J ends, which lost 3 bases and 4 bases, there was a span of 6 bases. The length of the CDR3 is 12 residues. Germline V gene sequence: CDR1 SGHAT, CDR2 FQNNGV. CDR3 region: CASSLFGTEAFF. CDR3 in DNA: TGTGCCAGCAGCTTGTTTGGCACTGAAGCTTTCTTT.

The table lists this clone with a few counts. The chain couples TRBV7-9 to TRBJ2-7; TRBD2 agrees at 7 bases. The CDR3 sequence is 12 residues long. Trimming removed 10 bases from V and 6 bases from J; junction bases left unmatched: 9. Germline V gene data show CDR1 as SEHNR and CDR2 as FQNEAQ (reference sequence). The CDR3 loop is CATTSWFGEQYF. The CDR3 DNA reads TGTGCCACGACTAGCTGGTTTGGCGAGCAGTACTTC.

This chain links TRBV27 with TRBJ2-3; perhaps TRBD2 as D (7 bases). The V gene's germline CDR1 is MNHEY and CDR2 SMNVEV (reference sequence). The CDR3 contains 16 residues. V lost 6 bases and J lost 3, with 19 bases in between. The CDR3 DNA reads TGTGCCAGCAGGCCAGCCGGGGGGCCCAAAACAGATACGCAGTATTTT. Encoded protein: CASRPAGGPKTDTQYF.

The chain is built from TRBV6-5 and TRBJ1-5, with D possibly matching TRBD1 (6 bases). With 6 bases removed from V and 0 bases from J, the gap between germline ends came to 12 bases. The CDR3 consists of 15 residues. Germline loops: CDR1 MNHEY, CDR2 SVGAGI. The CDR3 reads CASRVSGDSNQPQHF. The CDR3 nucleotides read TGTGCCAGCAGGGTTTCAGGGGATAGCAATCAGCCCCAGCATTTT.

V usage is TRBV20-1 and J usage is TRBJ1-2; D not certain. From germline, CDR1 is DFQATT and CDR2 SNEGSKA (reference sequence). The CDR3 spans 11 residues. V gave up 3 bases and J gave up 7 bases, with 9 bases separating them. The CDR3 loop reads CSASPTVGYTF. The CDR3 region has the DNA TGCAGTGCTAGCCCCACAGTTGGCTACACCTTC.

This chain uses TRBV5-1 with TRBJ1-4; 7 bases agree with TRBD1. With 2 bases clipped from V and 8 bases from J, the junction kept 3 bases outside the gene matches. Germline CDR1 SGHRS, CDR2 YFSETQ. The CDR3 sequence is 13 residues long. Here the CDR3 DNA reads TGCGCCAGCAGCTTTGACAGGGCCGAAAAACTGTTTTTT. Translation gives CASSFDRAEKLFF.

The rearrangement joins TRBV19 to TRBJ2-3, with 9 bases lining up with TRBD1. With 5 bases clipped from V and 2 bases from J, the junction kept 5 bases outside the gene matches. CDR3 size: 15 residues. Germline CDR1 is LNHDA and CDR2 is SQIVND (reference sequence). The CDR3 region is CASSSRQGVTDTQYF. For the CDR3, the DNA is TGTGCCAGTAGTTCCCGACAGGGGGTCACAGATACGCAGTATTTT.

The rearrangement links TRBV5-6 to TRBJ2-3; no clear D gene. With 0 bases removed from V and 2 bases from J, the gap between germline ends came to 10 bases. CDR3 length: 15 amino acids. The germline gives CDR1 SGHDT, CDR2 YYEEEE. CDR3 in DNA: TGTGCCAGCAGCTTGGACTTGTCTTACACAGATACGCAGTATTTT. The encoded protein is CASSLDLSYTDTQYF.

This chain uses TRBV30 with TRBJ1-3; no clear D. The CDR3 contains 14 residues. Germline lookup yields CDR1 GTSNPN and CDR2 SVGIG (reference sequence). Trimming took 4 bases from V and 0 from J, leaving 10 bases between them. The CDR3 nucleotides are TGTGCCTGGACAGACGGACCCTCTGGAAACACCATATATTTT. Translation: CAWTDGPSGNTIYF.

V gene TRBV5-1 combines with J gene TRBJ2-1, with D perhaps assigned TRBD1 or TRBD2 (5 bases each). From germline, CDR1 is SGHRS and CDR2 YFSETQ. The CDR3 loop spans 16 amino acids. V shed 3 bases and J shed 4 bases, with 17 bases lying between them. CDR3 in amino acids: CASSSNRIRGYNEQFF. CDR3 in DNA: TGCGCCAGCAGCTCGAACAGGATTCGGGGTTACAATGAGCAGTTCTTC.

This rearrangement joins TRBV5-8 to TRBJ1-2, with 9 bases aligning to TRBD1. Germline CDR1 reads SGHTS; CDR2 reads YDEGEE. V shed 3 bases, J shed 7 bases, and the junction held 13 bases outside the gene matches. This CDR3 spans 16 amino acids. The CDR3 region has the DNA TGTGCCAGCAGCTCCCCCGGGACAGGGACGGGTTTTGGCTACACCTTC. Protein product: CASSSPGTGTGFGYTF.

The V and J genes are TRBV6-6 and TRBJ1-5; D is perhaps TRBD1 (6 bases). Trimming removed 2 bases from V and 6 bases from J, with 17 bases in between. CDR3 size: 16 residues. The germline V gene has CDR1 MNHNY and CDR2 SVGAGI (reference sequence). The CDR3 DNA is TGTGCCAGCAGTTACGACGGGCGGGGGGCTTTTCAGCCCCAGCATTTT. This sequence encodes CASSYDGRGAFQPQHF.

The chain links TRBV19 to TRBJ1-5; D gene uncertain. CDR1 and CDR2 (germline): LNHDA, SQIVND (reference sequence). Trimming took off 3 bases at V and 2 bases at J, with 5 bases between the two ends. CDR3 size: 13 residues. CDR3 protein: CASSISRNQPQHF. The CDR3 DNA reads TGTGCCAGTAGTATTTCTCGCAATCAGCCCCAGCATTTT.

The V call is TRBV10-3, the J call TRBJ2-7; D is ambiguous. Trimming took 3 bases from V and 0 from J, leaving 6 bases between them. Germline-derived CDR1 and CDR2 are ENHRY and SYGVKD. This CDR3 has 13 residues. The DNA for the CDR3 is TGTGCCATCAGTGACTTAAACTCCTACGAGCAGTACTTC. This codes for CAISDLNSYEQYF.